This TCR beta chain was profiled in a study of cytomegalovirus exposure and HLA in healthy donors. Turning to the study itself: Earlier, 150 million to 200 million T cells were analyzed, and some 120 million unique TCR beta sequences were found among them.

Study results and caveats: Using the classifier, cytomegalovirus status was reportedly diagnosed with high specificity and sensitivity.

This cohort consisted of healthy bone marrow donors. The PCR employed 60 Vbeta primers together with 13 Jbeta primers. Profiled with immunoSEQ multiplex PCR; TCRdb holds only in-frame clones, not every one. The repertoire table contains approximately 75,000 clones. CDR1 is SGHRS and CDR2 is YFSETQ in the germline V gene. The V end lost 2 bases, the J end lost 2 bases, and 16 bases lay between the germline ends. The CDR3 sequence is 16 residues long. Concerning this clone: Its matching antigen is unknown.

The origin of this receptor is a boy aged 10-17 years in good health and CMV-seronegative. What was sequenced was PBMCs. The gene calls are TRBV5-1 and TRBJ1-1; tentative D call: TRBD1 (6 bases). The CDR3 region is CASSLLKTGANTEAFF. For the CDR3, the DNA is TGCGCCAGCAGCTTACTCAAGACAGGCGCTAACACTGAAGCTTTCTTT.